This is a list of T cell receptor beta chains from one sample in a study of T cell responses to AZD1222 COVID-19 vaccine. The table came from immunoSEQ multiplex PCR; TCRdb's copy has only in-frame clones and leaves some out. The sample records over 140,000 clones, 85% to 95% being singletons. The starting material was peripheral blood, obtained 28 days after the second AZD1222 dose. All receptors derive from an adult who received the AZD1222 COVID-19 vaccine. CDR3s include the opening cysteine and the closing phenylalanine or tryptophan. The order of the fields is V gene, J gene, D gene, clone size, CDR3 protein, CDR3 DNA. A D gene is named only where the DNA matches it firmly. Size is omitted from some rows. Given values are once, few, many or a class for expanded clones.

>TRBV6-5|TRBJ1-5|-|-
CASILIYSNQPQHF
TGTGCCAGCATCTTAATTTATAGCAATCAGCCCCAGCATTTT
>TRBV4-1|TRBJ2-5|-|-
CASSQDRAEQETQYF
TGCGCCAGCAGCCAAGATCGGGCGGAGCAAGAGACCCAGTACTTC
>TRBV10-3|TRBJ1-6|-|-
CAISEQGPLQNSPLHF
TGTGCCATCAGTGAGCAAGGACCGCTCCAGAATTCACCCCTCCACTTT
>TRBV12-3/TRBV12-4|TRBJ1-1|-|-
CASSLDMNTEAFF
TGTGCCAGCAGCCTTGACATGAACACTGAAGCTTTCTTT
>TRBV4-1|TRBJ2-6|-|-
CASSHLSGANVLTF
TGCGCCAGCAGCCACCTCTCTGGGGCCAACGTCCTGACTTTC
>TRBV4-2|TRBJ1-1|-|-
CASSQDTGMVTEAFF
TGTGCCAGCAGCCAAGATACAGGGATGGTCACTGAAGCTTTCTTT
>TRBV12-5|TRBJ1-1|-|-
CASGPGRMNTEAFF
TGTGCTAGTGGTCCTGGACGGATGAACACTGAAGCTTTCTTT
>TRBV4-1|TRBJ1-1|-|-
CASGDPAGTEAFF
TGCGCCAGCGGGGACCCGGCTGGGACTGAAGCTTTCTTT
>TRBV6-5|TRBJ1-1|-|-
CASSYMWGLGNTEAFF
TGTGCCAGCAGTTACATGTGGGGGCTTGGGAACACTGAAGCTTTCTTT
>TRBV28|TRBJ2-7|-|-
CASRAAYEQYF
TGTGCCAGCAGGGCAGCCTACGAGCAGTACTTC
>TRBV3-1/TRBV3-2|TRBJ2-7|-|-
CASSQGLDLGYEQYF
TGTGCCAGCAGCCAGGGACTTGACCTTGGGTACGAGCAGTACTTC
>TRBV5-6|TRBJ1-1|TRBD1|few
CASRSGTGGRTDTEAFF
TGTGCCAGCAGGTCCGGGACAGGGGGAAGGACGGACACTGAAGCTTTCTTT
>TRBV27|TRBJ1-4|-|once
CASGSRRGNEKLFF
TGTGCCAGCGGGAGCCGACGGGGAAATGAAAAACTGTTTTTT
>TRBV3-1/TRBV3-2|TRBJ1-1|-|once
CASRGFGTEAFF
TGTGCCAGCAGGGGGTTTGGAACTGAAGCTTTCTTT
>TRBV28|TRBJ1-5|TRBD1|-
CASSLGTAIKPQHF
TGTGCCAGCAGTTTAGGGACAGCAATCAAGCCCCAGCATTTT
>TRBV19|TRBJ2-2|-|-
CAAQQAGELFF
TGTGCCGCACAACAGGCCGGGGAGCTGTTTTTT
>TRBV9|TRBJ1-6|-|few
CASSVGGSPLHF
TGTGCCAGCAGCGTAGGGGGGTCACCCCTCCACTTT
>TRBV6-1|TRBJ1-3|-|-
CASSGGDTLSGNTIYF
TGTGCCAGCAGTGGAGGGGACACGCTATCTGGAAACACCATATATTTT
>TRBV28|TRBJ2-1|TRBD1|-
CASSLGSGGDEQFF
TGTGCCAGCAGTTTAGGGTCAGGGGGCGATGAGCAGTTCTTC
>TRBV6-2/TRBV6-3|TRBJ2-7|TRBD2|-
CASSYPFGEAGVYNEQYF
TGTGCCAGCAGTTACCCCTTCGGGGAAGCGGGAGTTTACAACGAGCAGTACTTC
>TRBV9|TRBJ2-5|-|-
CASSVGQTETQYF
TGTGCCAGCAGCGTAGGACAGACGGAGACCCAGTACTTC
>TRBV29-1|TRBJ2-5|TRBD2|-
CSVEGTSGRLSETQYF
TGCAGCGTTGAGGGGACTAGCGGGAGACTATCAGAGACCCAGTACTTC